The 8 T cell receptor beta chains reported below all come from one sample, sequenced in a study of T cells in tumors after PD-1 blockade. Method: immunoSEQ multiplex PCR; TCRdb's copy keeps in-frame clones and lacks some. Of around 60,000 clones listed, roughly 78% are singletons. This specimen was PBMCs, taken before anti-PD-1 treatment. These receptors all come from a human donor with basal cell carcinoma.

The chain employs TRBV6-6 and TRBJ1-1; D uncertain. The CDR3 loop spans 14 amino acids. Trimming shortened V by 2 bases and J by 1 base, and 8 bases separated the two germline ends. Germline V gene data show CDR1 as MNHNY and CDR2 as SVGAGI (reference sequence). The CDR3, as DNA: TGTGCCAGCAGTTACGAGTACCCGAACACTGAAGCTTTCTTT. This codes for CASSYEYPNTEAFF.

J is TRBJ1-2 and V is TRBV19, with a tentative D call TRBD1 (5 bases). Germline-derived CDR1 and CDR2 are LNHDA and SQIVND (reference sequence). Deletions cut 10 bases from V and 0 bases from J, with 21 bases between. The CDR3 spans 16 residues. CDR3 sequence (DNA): TGTGCCACAACAGGAGGAAGGCAGGGCTCTAACTATGGCTACACCTTC. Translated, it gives CATTGGRQGSNYGYTF.

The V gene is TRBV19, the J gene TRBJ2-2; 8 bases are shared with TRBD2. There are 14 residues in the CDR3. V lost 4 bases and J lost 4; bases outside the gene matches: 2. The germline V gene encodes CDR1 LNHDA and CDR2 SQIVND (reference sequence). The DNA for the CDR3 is TGTGCCAGTAGTACGAGCGGGGGCACCGGGGAGCTGTTTTTT. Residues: CASSTSGGTGELFF.

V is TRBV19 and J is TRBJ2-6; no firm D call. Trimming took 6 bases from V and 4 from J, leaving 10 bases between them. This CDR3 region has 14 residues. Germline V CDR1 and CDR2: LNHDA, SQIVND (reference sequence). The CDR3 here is CASSTGRGANVLTF. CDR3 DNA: TGTGCCAGTAGCACCGGGCGGGGGGCCAACGTCCTGACTTTC.

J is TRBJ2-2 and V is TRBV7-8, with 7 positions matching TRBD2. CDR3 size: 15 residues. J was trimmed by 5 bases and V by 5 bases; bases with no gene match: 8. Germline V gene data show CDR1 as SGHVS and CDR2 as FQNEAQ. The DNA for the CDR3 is TGTGCCAGCAGCCTGGAGCGGGGAAGGACCGGGGAGCTGTTTTTT. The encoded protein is CASSLERGRTGELFF. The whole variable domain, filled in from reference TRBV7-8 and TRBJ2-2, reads GAGVSQSPRYKVAKRGQDVALRCDPISGHVSLFWYQQALGQGPEFLTYFQNEAQLDKSGLPSDRFFAERPEGSVSTLKIQRTQQEDSAVYLCASSLERGRTGELFFGEGSRLTVL.

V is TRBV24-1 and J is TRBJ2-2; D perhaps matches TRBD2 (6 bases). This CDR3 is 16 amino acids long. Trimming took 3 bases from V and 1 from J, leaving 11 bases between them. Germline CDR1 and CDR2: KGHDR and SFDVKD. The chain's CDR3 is CATSDGGLQNTGELFF. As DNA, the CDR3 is TGTGCCACCAGTGATGGGGGACTTCAGAACACCGGGGAGCTGTTTTTT.

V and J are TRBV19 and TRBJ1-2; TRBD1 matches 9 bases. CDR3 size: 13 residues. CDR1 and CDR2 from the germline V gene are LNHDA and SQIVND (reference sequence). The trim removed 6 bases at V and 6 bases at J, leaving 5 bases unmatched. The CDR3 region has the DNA TGTGCCAGTAGCCAACAGGGGGCTAATGGCTACACCTTC. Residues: CASSQQGANGYTF.

The CDR3 bases are TGTGCCAGCAGTTTTTATAATTCACCCCTCCACTTT. This codes for CASSFYNSPLHF. This chain uses TRBV27 with TRBJ1-6; D uncertain. There are 12 residues in the CDR3. Trimming took 3 bases from V and 4 from J, leaving 1 base between them. Germline CDR1 and CDR2: MNHEY and SMNVEV (reference sequence).